The present T cell receptor beta chain was sequenced within a study of blood T cell repertoires in COVID-19. At the level of the study: The United States, Italy and Spain provided the acute and convalescent COVID-19 samples. T cells, B-cell-depleted T cells, or PBMCs supplied cDNA or gDNA.

While infection was still active, Seattle patients were enrolled and then followed longitudinally. Trimming removed 0 bases from V and 0 bases from J, with 13 bases in between. Germline-derived CDR1 and CDR2 are LGHDT and YNNKEL (reference sequence). This CDR3 region has 17 residues. In the source study's methods: Amplification from reference gene primers served as the basis for estimated nucleated cell counts. Sequenced by immunoSEQ multiplex PCR; TCRdb stores in-frame clones only, minus some. V, J and clone size are those of that table, while D and trimming were read from the DNA. The data show approximately 61,000 clones, around 83% seen once.

The J gene is TRBJ2-3, the V gene TRBV3-1 (or the pseudogene TRBV3-2); D unresolved. The sequenced material came from peripheral blood. The sequence derives from a man aged 50 to 60 with COVID-19, enrolled during active disease. The DNA for the CDR3 is TGTGCCAGCAGCCAAGATCTCGCTATTTCTAGCACAGATACGCAGTATTTT. It translates to CASSQDLAISSTDTQYF.